Shown below are 9 T cell receptor beta chains from a single sample sequenced in a study of regulatory T cells in long-lasting Graves disease. The time point is: newly diagnosed GD, antithyroid drugs for less than 3 months. The TCR library was made from RNA extracted from PBMCs. In building TCR beta libraries, iRepertoire HTBI primers were used together with Arm-PCR of CDR3 regions. TCRdb reprocessed the multiplex PCR reads with MiXCR, giving one entry per CDR3 protein. The sample has about 400,000 distinct CDR3 sequences; about a sixth are singletons. These same records also appear under a second study, on T cells in Graves' hyperthyroidism and ophthalmopathy.

This specimen consisted of peripheral blood mononuclear cells (PBMCs), obtained at new diagnosis, from a patient treated with antithyroid drugs. Receptors originate from a woman between 18 and 29 years old with Graves disease.

The V call is TRBV2, the J call TRBJ2-3; 7 nucleotides match TRBD1. Germline V CDR1 and CDR2: SNHLY, FYNNEI. Trimming removed 4 bases from V and 4 bases from J; junction bases left unmatched: 5. CDR3 size: 14 residues. The CDR3 bases are TGTGCCAGCAGTGGACAGGGTTACCCAGATACGCAGTATTTT. Amino acid sequence: CASSGQGYPDTQYF.

The table lists this clonotype with many counts. V gene TRBV3-1 combines with J gene TRBJ2-3; perhaps TRBD1 as D (6 bases). Germline-derived CDR1 and CDR2 are LGHDT and YNNKEL (reference sequence). The CDR3 runs to 14 residues. The V and J ends lost 3 bases and 3 bases respectively, with 10 bases between them. The CDR3 reads CASSQGTPTDTQYF. The CDR3 bases are TGTGCCAGCAGCCAGGGGACACCAACAGATACGCAGTATTTT.

This clonotype appeared many times. The chain is built from TRBV7-2 and TRBJ1-5; D gene unclear. The CDR3 loop spans 14 amino acids. Germline CDR1 reads SGHTA; CDR2 reads FQGNSA. V lost 2 bases and J 7 bases, leaving 12 bases between the germline ends. The CDR3 nucleotides are TGTGCCAGCAGCTTACCCCGGCGAGGCCAGCCCCAGCATTTT. It translates to CASSLPRRGQPQHF.

This clonotype occurred many times. The chain couples TRBV3-1 to TRBJ2-3; no clear D gene. Trimming took 0 bases from V and 6 from J, leaving 13 bases between them. Per the germline V gene, CDR1 is LGHDT and CDR2 is YNNKEL (reference sequence). This CDR3 spans 15 amino acids. The CDR3: CASSQDWGLGDTQYF. The CDR3 DNA follows: TGTGCCAGCAGCCAAGATTGGGGATTGGGGGATACGCAGTATTTT.

Points on this clonotype: A much larger clonotype is one base distant, so this may be a read error. The chain recombines TRBV5-5 with TRBJ2-2; 8 nucleotides match TRBD1. Germline V CDR1 and CDR2: SGHKS, YYEKEE (reference sequence). CDR3 length: 12 amino acids. The CDR3 protein is CVSRGHTGELFF. DNA for the CDR3: TGTGTCAGCAGGGGGCATACCGGGGAGCTGTTTTTT.

This clonotype was observed at least ten times. V usage is TRBV15 and J usage is TRBJ2-2, with D unresolved. Germline-derived CDR1 and CDR2 are LNHNV and YYDKDF (reference sequence). The CDR3 covers 13 residues. Trimming pared 1 base from V and 7 bases from J, leaving 7 bases between. CDR3 loop: CATSRGYDGELFF. The DNA of the CDR3 is TGTGCCACCAGCAGAGGGTACGACGGGGAGCTGTTTTTT. Full variable domain (missing parts from reference TRBV15 and TRBJ2-2): DAMVIQNPRYQVTQFGKPVTLSCSQTLNHNVMYWYQQKSSQAPKLLFHYYDKDFNNEADTPDNFQSRRPNTSFCFLDIRSPGLGDTAMYLCATSRGYDGELFFGEGSRLTVL.

This clonotype appeared many times. The V call is TRBV5-1, the J call TRBJ1-4; the D gene is possibly TRBD1 (5 bases). V was trimmed by 2 bases and J by 5 bases, leaving 19 bases between them. CDR3 size: 17 residues. Germline loops: CDR1 SGHRS, CDR2 YFSETQ. As DNA, the CDR3 is TGCGCCAGCAGCTTCGATCCGTCCGAGACAGAGAATGAAAAACTGTTTTTT. It codes for CASSFDPSETENEKLFF.

This chain connects TRBV27 to TRBJ2-1; 8 nucleotides agree with TRBD2. The V gene's germline CDR1 is MNHEY and CDR2 SMNVEV (reference sequence). The CDR3 runs to 15 residues. V lost 3 bases and J lost 2; bases outside the gene matches: 3. The CDR3 here is CASSFAGGTYNEQFF. Here the CDR3 DNA reads TGTGCCAGCAGTTTCGCGGGGGGTACCTACAATGAGCAGTTCTTC.

At least ten counts were recorded for this clonotype. The J gene is TRBJ2-7, the V gene TRBV18; D uncertain. The V gene lost 8 bases and the J gene lost 3 bases, with 8 bases spanning the gap. Germline CDR1 and CDR2: KGHSH and LQKENI. This CDR3 is built from 11 residues. The chain's CDR3 is CASSPGYEQYF. The CDR3 DNA reads as TGTGCCAGCAGCCCGGGCTACGAGCAGTACTTC.